The clone carrying this T cell receptor beta chain was found a few times. The antigen is not known. These data come from a study of T cell responses to AZD1222 COVID-19 vaccine. On the study more broadly: Pooled together were second doses at about 4 or about 12 weeks. The study's findings and limits: Baseline seropositivity characterized only six AZD1222 recipients.

The CDR3 is made up of 12 amino acids. Trimming removed 8 bases from V and 7 bases from J, with 17 bases in between. Germline values: CDR1 SQVTM, CDR2 ANQGSEA. Sequencing was performed with immunoSEQ multiplex PCR; in TCRdb, only in-frame clones are kept and a portion is missing. The repertoire holds about 130,000 clones, with 70% to 90% as singletons. The sequence came from an adult in good health. Sequences were derived from peripheral blood, sampled on day 0 of AZD1222 vaccination. V is TRBV29-1 and J is TRBJ1-2; perhaps TRBD1 as D (5 bases). CDR3 DNA: TGCAGCTCAAAGGGACGGGCCTTTGGCTACACCTTC. It translates to CSSKGRAFGYTF.